The 23 T cell receptor beta chains given below trace back to one sample, sequenced in a study of cytomegalovirus exposure and HLA in healthy donors. With 60 Vbeta and 13 Jbeta primers, the PCR was carried out. Assay: immunoSEQ multiplex PCR; the TCRdb copy retains only in-frame clones and omits some. The sample holds about 190,000 clones, over 70% seen once. The specimen was PBMCs. Receptors were obtained from a man aged 45 to 65 in good health and CMV-seronegative.

This rearrangement joins TRBV9 to TRBJ2-7; 7 bases are a match to TRBD2. The CDR3 sequence is 12 residues long. Trimming took 9 bases from V and 6 from J; bases not matched to a gene: 9. From germline, CDR1 is SGDLS and CDR2 YYNGEE. The CDR3: CATPRGGFEQYF. CDR3 coding DNA: TGTGCCACCCCCCGGGGAGGGTTCGAGCAGTACTTC.

The rearrangement uses TRBV10-3 and TRBJ1-5; D gene uncertain. The CDR3 is 13 residues long. Looked up from germline, CDR1 is ENHRY and CDR2 is SYGVKD. V shed 7 bases and J shed 3 bases, with 10 bases lying between them. For the CDR3, the DNA is TGTGCCATCAACCGGGATCTCAATCAGCCCCAGCATTTT. Its protein product is CAINRDLNQPQHF.

The chain recombines TRBV19 with TRBJ1-2, with 10 bases aligning to TRBD1. The CDR3 consists of 14 residues. The V segment lost 8 bases and the J segment 7 bases; nucleotides outside the gene matches: 10. Per the germline V gene, CDR1 is LNHDA and CDR2 is SQIVND (reference sequence). CDR3 in amino acids: CASRLSRDRGGYTF. For the CDR3, the DNA is TGTGCCAGTCGATTAAGCAGGGACAGGGGTGGCTACACCTTC.

CDR3 sequence: CASRAGLNTEAFF. In DNA, the CDR3 is TGTGCCAGCAGGGCGGGACTGAACACTGAAGCTTTCTTT. The rearrangement links TRBV14 to TRBJ1-1; weak D call: TRBD1 (5 bases). The length of the CDR3 is 13 residues. Deletions cut 6 bases from V and 0 bases from J, with 8 bases between. Germline CDR1 reads SGHDN; CDR2 reads FVKESK. The complete variable domain, with remaining parts taken from reference TRBV14 and TRBJ1-1, reads EAGVTQFPSHSVIEKGQTVTLRCDPISGHDNLYWYRRVMGKEIKFLLHFVKESKQDESGMPNNRFLAERTGGTYSTLKVQPAELEDSGVYFCASRAGLNTEAFFGQGTRLTVV.

In its sample, this clone was seen once. The rearrangement links TRBV25-1 to TRBJ2-2; D is undetermined. The CDR3 is 14 amino acids. CDR1 is MGHDK, CDR2 SYGVNS, per germline. The ends were cut back, 0 bases at V and 4 bases at J, with 6 bases in the middle. CDR3 amino acids: CASSEYRPTGELFF. For the CDR3, the DNA is TGTGCCAGCAGTGAATACAGGCCCACCGGGGAGCTGTTTTTT.

The chain links TRBV18 to TRBJ2-5, with TRBD2 identical over 10 bases. Germline CDR1 reads KGHSH; CDR2 reads LQKENI. The CDR3 loop spans 15 amino acids. V gave up 3 bases and J gave up 5 bases; unmatched junction bases: 6. The CDR3 DNA is TGTGCCAGCTCACCGACCAGCGGGGGGGCCGAGACCCAGTACTTC. This gives the protein CASSPTSGGAETQYF.

This chain connects TRBV5-1 to TRBJ2-1; D is ambiguous. Trimming left V 2 bases short and J 0 bases short, with 12 bases between. Germline V gene lookup returns CDR1 SGHRS and CDR2 YFSETQ. The CDR3 length is 16 residues. The CDR3 DNA reads TGCGCCAGCAGCTTCCGCGACACCTACTCCTACAATGAGCAGTTCTTC. It translates to CASSFRDTYSYNEQFF. The variable domain in full, completed from reference TRBV5-1 and TRBJ2-1, reads KAGVTQTPRYLIKTRGQQVTLSCSPISGHRSVSWYQQTPGQGLQFLFEYFSETQRNKGNFPGRFSGRQFSNSRSEMNVSTLELGDSALYLCASSFRDTYSYNEQFFGPGTRLTVL.

The rearrangement links TRBV27 to TRBJ2-3, with D possibly matching TRBD1 (6 bases). The CDR3 covers 15 residues. Germline loops: CDR1 MNHEY, CDR2 SMNVEV (reference sequence). V dropped 5 bases and J dropped 0 bases, with 12 bases sitting between them. CDR3 DNA: TGTGCCAGCAGTCTTGACAGGTCTAGCACAGATACGCAGTATTTT. It specifies CASSLDRSSTDTQYF.

Written as DNA, the CDR3 is TGTGCCAGCAACGACAGGGGGAATTCACCCCTCCACTTT. Residues: CASNDRGNSPLHF. The rearrangement links TRBV6-1 to TRBJ1-6; 9 bases map to TRBD1. This CDR3 comprises 13 residues. V was pared by 7 bases and J by 7 bases, with 2 bases of the junction left unmatched. Germline values: CDR1 MNHNS, CDR2 SASEGT.

This clone turned up a few times. The chain carries TRBV5-6 and TRBJ2-5; D is uncertain. This CDR3 contains 15 residues. CDR1 is SGHDT and CDR2 is YYEEEE in the germline V gene. Deletions cut 2 bases from V and 3 bases from J, with 14 bases between. CDR3 residues: CASSFKVSVEETQYF. The CDR3 region has the DNA TGTGCCAGCAGCTTCAAAGTCTCGGTCGAAGAGACCCAGTACTTC.

The CDR3 region is CAKRAHGSPLHF. As DNA, the CDR3 is TGTGCCAAGAGGGCCCACGGTTCACCCCTCCACTTT. The rearrangement joins TRBV30 to TRBJ1-6; D is undetermined. V lost 8 bases and J 9 bases, leaving 14 bases between the germline ends. This CDR3 is built from 12 residues. Looked up from germline, CDR1 is GTSNPN and CDR2 is SVGIG (reference sequence).

The chain is built from TRBV7-9 and TRBJ2-1, with 10 bases identical to TRBD1. The CDR3 sequence is 17 residues long. After removal of 4 bases from V and 6 bases from J, the junction contained 12 bases not matched to a gene. Germline V gene sequence: CDR1 SEHNR, CDR2 FQNEAQ (reference sequence). CDR3 DNA: TGTGCCAGCAGCTCCAACCCCGGGACAGGGGTGTTCAATGAGCAGTTCTTC. Amino acid sequence: CASSSNPGTGVFNEQFF.

The rearrangement uses TRBV18 and TRBJ1-6; no clear D gene. Trimming pared 3 bases from V and 0 bases from J, leaving 3 bases between. CDR1 and CDR2 from the germline V gene are KGHSH and LQKENI. The CDR3 extends over 14 amino acids. As DNA, the CDR3 is TGTGCCAGCTCACCCAGCTCCTATAATTCACCCCTCCACTTT. Translating it yields CASSPSSYNSPLHF.

V usage is TRBV7-3 and J usage is TRBJ2-1; perhaps TRBD2 as D (6 bases). With 4 bases removed from V and 11 bases from J, the gap between germline ends came to 12 bases. CDR3 size: 12 residues. CDR1 SGHTA and CDR2 FQGTGA come from the germline V gene. CDR3 residues: CASSSDGSKQFF. The CDR3 DNA reads as TGTGCCAGCAGCTCCGACGGGAGCAAGCAGTTCTTC.

V usage is TRBV4-1 and J usage is TRBJ1-4; 8 bases line up with TRBD1. V lost 3 bases and J lost 2; bases outside the gene matches: 14. Per the germline V gene, CDR1 is MGHRA and CDR2 is YSYEKL. The CDR3 runs 19 residues. Written as DNA, the CDR3 is TGCGCCAGCAGCCAGGACAAGGGACAGGCGGACCTTACTAATGAAAAACTGTTTTTT. Amino acid sequence: CASSQDKGQADLTNEKLFF.

This clone was seen more than once but under ten times. The J gene is TRBJ2-1, the V gene TRBV5-8, with D perhaps matching TRBD2 (5 bases). Germline V gene sequence: CDR1 SGHTS, CDR2 YDEGEE. The CDR3 sequence is 14 residues long. V was clipped by 2 bases and J by 1 base, with 7 bases between them. As DNA, the CDR3 is TGTGCCAGCAGCTTCCAGCGGTCCTACAATGAGCAGTTCTTC. The encoded protein is CASSFQRSYNEQFF.

The chain couples TRBV19 to TRBJ2-1; D may be TRBD1 (6 bases). The germline V gene has CDR1 LNHDA and CDR2 SQIVND (reference sequence). V was clipped by 6 bases and J by 4 bases, with 16 bases between them. This CDR3 has 15 amino acids. Written as DNA, the CDR3 is TGTGCCAGTAGCCCAAATTCTGGACAGTACAATGAGCAGTTCTTC. This sequence encodes CASSPNSGQYNEQFF. Full variable domain (remainder filled in from reference TRBV19 and TRBJ2-1): DGGITQSPKYLFRKEGQNVTLSCEQNLNHDAMYWYRQDPGQGLRLIYYSQIVNDFQKGDIAEGYSVSREKKESFPLTVTSAQKNPTAFYLCASSPNSGQYNEQFFGPGTRLTVL.

This chain's CDR3 is CASSLDLLDLSSYNEQFF. The CDR3 DNA is TGTGCCAGCAGCTTGGATCTTCTGGACTTAAGCTCCTACAATGAGCAGTTCTTC. This chain uses TRBV5-6 with TRBJ2-1, with D perhaps matching TRBD2 (5 bases). The V end lost 0 bases, the J end lost 0 bases, and 16 bases lay between the germline ends. The CDR3 extends over 18 amino acids. Germline V lookup: CDR1 SGHDT, CDR2 YYEEEE.

The rearrangement links TRBV6-6 to TRBJ1-2; D may be TRBD1 (5 bases). The V and J ends lost 0 bases and 8 bases respectively, with 7 bases between them. Germline values: CDR1 MNHNY, CDR2 SVGAGI (reference sequence). This CDR3 is 12 amino acids long. The CDR3 reads CASSYSGAGYTF. For the CDR3, the DNA is TGTGCCAGCAGTTACTCTGGGGCGGGCTACACCTTC.

The chain has TRBV12-5 and TRBJ1-1; tentatively, D is TRBD1 (5 bases). The CDR3 totals 12 residues. Trimming took off 2 bases at V and 9 bases at J, with 10 bases between the two ends. CDR1 and CDR2 from the germline V gene are LGHNT and FRNRAP. The CDR3 DNA reads as TGTGCTAGTGGTTTGCCAGGGTATCAAGCTTTCTTT. It is translated as CASGLPGYQAFF. The variable domain in full, completed from reference TRBV12-5 and TRBJ1-1, reads DARVTQTPRHKVTEMGQEVTMRCQPILGHNTVFWYRQTMMQGLELLAYFRNRAPLDDSGMPKDRFSAEMPDATLATLKIQPSEPRDSAVYFCASGLPGYQAFFGQGTRLTVV.

V gene TRBV9 combines with J gene TRBJ2-2; unclear D gene. Germline V gene lookup returns CDR1 SGDLS and CDR2 YYNGEE. The CDR3 is made up of 13 amino acids. The ends were cut back, 2 bases at V and 2 bases at J, with 4 bases in the middle. Here the CDR3 DNA reads TGTGCCAGCAGCGTTAGTAACACCGGGGAGCTGTTTTTT. Protein: CASSVSNTGELFF.

This clone was seen once. The chain's CDR3 is CSAGTGVDTQYF. Written as DNA, the CDR3 is TGCAGCGCCGGGACAGGGGTAGATACGCAGTATTTT. This sequence joins TRBV29-1 and TRBJ2-3, with 10 bases matching TRBD1. This CDR3 has 12 residues. Germline-derived CDR1 and CDR2 are SQVTM and ANQGSEA. Germline trimming cut 7 bases from V and 5 bases from J; bases unmatched to any gene: 3.

The V gene is TRBV6-5, the J gene TRBJ1-2, with 10 positions matching TRBD1. The V gene's germline CDR1 is MNHEY and CDR2 SVGAGI. Trimming took 5 bases from V and 8 from J; bases not matched to a gene: 5. This CDR3 is 13 amino acids long. As DNA, the CDR3 is TGTGCCAGCAGTCCGGGACAGGGGCCCGGCTACACCTTC. Protein product: CASSPGQGPGYTF.